This T cell receptor (beta chain) was obtained from a study of a mutant IDH1 vaccine in newly diagnosed glioma. Across the study: Vaccine dosing followed radiotherapy by 4-6 weeks, or accompanied temozolomide cycles. Treatment recipients were approximately 62% male and around 40% female, and their mean age was roughly 40 years. Every participant had undergone radiotherapy, temozolomide, or both before, and most underwent both. Overall study findings and caveats: Any relationship between pseudoprogression and changes in top peripheral T cell clonotypes seemed absent.

Generated by immunoSEQ multiplex PCR, the TCRdb table keeps only in-frame clones and is missing some. Among 40,000 or so clones, around 82% were seen once, and the ten largest hold approximately 18%. Time point meaning: week 47, end of study. The investigators gave 300 ug of mutant IDH1 20-mer peptide in each vaccine dose, together with topical imiquimod. Comments on this clone: Its antigen is undetermined.

The sample was PBMCs, taken from a glioma patient whose treatment included an IDH1 peptide vaccine. The TCR comes from a young man with glioma. Some clones in this sample may be carry-over from other donors' samples.

CDR3 amino acids: CASSLGPGMDGGYTF. CDR3 DNA sequence: TGTGCCAGCAGCTTAGGTCCAGGGATGGACGGTGGCTACACCTTC. The chain carries TRBV7-2 and TRBJ1-2; tentatively, D is TRBD1 (5 bases). CDR3 length equals 15 residues. The germline CDR1 and CDR2 sequences are SGHTA and FQGNSA. V lost 1 base, J lost 7 bases, and 16 bases lay in between.